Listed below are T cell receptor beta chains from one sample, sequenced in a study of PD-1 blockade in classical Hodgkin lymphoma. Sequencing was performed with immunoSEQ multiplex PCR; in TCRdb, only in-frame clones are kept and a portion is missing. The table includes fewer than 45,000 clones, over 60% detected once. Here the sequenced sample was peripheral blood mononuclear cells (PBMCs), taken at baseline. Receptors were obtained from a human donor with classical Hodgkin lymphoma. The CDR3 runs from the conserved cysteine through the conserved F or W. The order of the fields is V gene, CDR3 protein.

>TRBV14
CASSQVASHEQYF
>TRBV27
CASSPGTGELFF
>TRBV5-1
CASSLSGGNTEAFF
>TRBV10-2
CASSSFGGGYEQYF
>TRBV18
CASSPLSATNEQFF
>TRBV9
CASSFRDSGYGYTF
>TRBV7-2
CASSEPGSVSGYTF
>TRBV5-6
CASSLTGTGPIYEQYF
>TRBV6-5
CASSYDPSTNEKLFF
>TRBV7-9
CASSWRATDDEQFF
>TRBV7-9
CASSLRGKDSPLHF
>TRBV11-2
CASSLFQGRDEQFF
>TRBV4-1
CASSQGQGAWNEQFF
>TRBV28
CASSLWGQGGLNEQFF
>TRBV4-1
CASSQEMGQILYGYTF